This T cell receptor (beta chain) was found in a study of T cells in tuberculosis. General observations from the study: GEM motif frequencies gave 70% accuracy; the GMM repertoire gave roughly 90%.

Time point here: new active TB diagnosis, blood taken before or within 7 days of starting treatment. Points on this clone: The antigen is not known.

Only in-frame clones appear in the TCRdb table, and some are missing; sequencing was by immunoSEQ multiplex PCR. The table records tens of thousands of clones, 92% of them present only once. V gave up 1 base and J gave up 2 bases, with 7 bases separating them. CDR1 is SGHVS, CDR2 FNYEAQ, per germline. This CDR3 has 14 amino acids. The chain combines TRBV7-6 with TRBJ2-3; TRBD2 is a possible D gene (6 bases). The material was PBMCs, obtained at tuberculosis diagnosis. The source is an adult with tuberculosis. Some clones in this sample may be carry-over from other donors' samples. The CDR3 here is CASSLGLVTDTQYF. CDR3 DNA sequence: TGTGCCAGCAGCTTAGGACTAGTCACAGATACGCAGTATTTT. Using reference TRBV7-6 and TRBJ2-3 for the parts outside the CDR3, the full variable domain is GAGVSQSPRYKVTKRGQDVALRCDPISGHVSLYWYRQALGQGPEFLTYFNYEAQQDKSGLPNDRFSAERPEGSISTLTIQRTEQRDSAMYRCASSLGLVTDTQYFGPGTRLTVL.